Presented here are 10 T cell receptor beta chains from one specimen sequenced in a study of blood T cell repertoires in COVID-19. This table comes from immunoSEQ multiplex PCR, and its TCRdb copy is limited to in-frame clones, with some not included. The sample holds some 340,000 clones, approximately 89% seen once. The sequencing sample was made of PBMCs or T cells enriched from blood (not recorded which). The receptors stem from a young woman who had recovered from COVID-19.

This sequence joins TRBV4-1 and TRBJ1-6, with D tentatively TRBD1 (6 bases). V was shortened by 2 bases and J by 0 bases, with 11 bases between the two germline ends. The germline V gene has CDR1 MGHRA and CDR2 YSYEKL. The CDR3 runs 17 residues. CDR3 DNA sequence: TGCGCCAGCAGCCAATCCGCCAGGGGCTCCTATAATTCACCCCTCCACTTT. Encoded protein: CASSQSARGSYNSPLHF.

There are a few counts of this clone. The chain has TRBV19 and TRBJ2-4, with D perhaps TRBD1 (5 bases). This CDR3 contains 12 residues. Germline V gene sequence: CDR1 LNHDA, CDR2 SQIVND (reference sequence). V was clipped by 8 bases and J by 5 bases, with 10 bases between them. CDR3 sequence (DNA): TGTGCCAGTGGGGCCAGGGAAAACATTCAGTACTTC. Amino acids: CASGARENIQYF.

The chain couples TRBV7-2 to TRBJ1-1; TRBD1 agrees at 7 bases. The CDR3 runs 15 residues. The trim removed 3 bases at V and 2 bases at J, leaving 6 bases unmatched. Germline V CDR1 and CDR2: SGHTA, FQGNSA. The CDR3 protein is CASSLNRGPNTEAFF. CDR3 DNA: TGTGCCAGCAGCTTGAACAGGGGACCCAACACTGAAGCTTTCTTT. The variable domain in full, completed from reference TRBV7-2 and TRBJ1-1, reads GAGVSQSPSNKVTEKGKDVELRCDPISGHTALYWYRQSLGQGLEFLIYFQGNSAPDKSGLPSDRFSAERTGGSVSTLTIQRTQQEDSAVYLCASSLNRGPNTEAFFGQGTRLTVV.

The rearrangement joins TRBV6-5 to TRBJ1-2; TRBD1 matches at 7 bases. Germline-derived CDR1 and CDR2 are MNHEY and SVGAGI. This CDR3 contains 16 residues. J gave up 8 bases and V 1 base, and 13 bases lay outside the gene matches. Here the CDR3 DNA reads TGTGCCAGCAGTTACTTCGAGAAGGGGGCCATCGGCGGCTACACCTTC. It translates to CASSYFEKGAIGGYTF.

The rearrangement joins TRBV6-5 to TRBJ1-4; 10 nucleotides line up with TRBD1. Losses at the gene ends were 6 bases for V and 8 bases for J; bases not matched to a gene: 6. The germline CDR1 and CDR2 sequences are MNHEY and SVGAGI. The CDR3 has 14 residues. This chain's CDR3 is CASRRQGAYEKLFF. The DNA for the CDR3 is TGTGCCAGCAGGCGACAGGGGGCCTACGAAAAACTGTTTTTT.

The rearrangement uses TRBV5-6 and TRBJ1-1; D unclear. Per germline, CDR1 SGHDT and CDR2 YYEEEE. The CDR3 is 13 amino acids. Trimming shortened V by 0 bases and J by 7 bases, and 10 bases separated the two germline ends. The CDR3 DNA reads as TGTGCCAGCAGCTTGGTAGCGACCCATGAAGCTTTCTTT. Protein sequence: CASSLVATHEAFF.

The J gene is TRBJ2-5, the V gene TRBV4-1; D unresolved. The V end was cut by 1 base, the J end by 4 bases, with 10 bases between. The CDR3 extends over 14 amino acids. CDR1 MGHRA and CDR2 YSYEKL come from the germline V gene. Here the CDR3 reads CASSQVQPGETQYF. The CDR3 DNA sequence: TGCGCCAGCAGCCAAGTACAGCCCGGAGAGACCCAGTACTTC.

DNA of the CDR3: TGTGCCAGCAGCCAAGGGGCAGGTGTCATGAACACTGAAGCTTTCTTT. As protein: CASSQGAGVMNTEAFF. The chain carries TRBV4-2 and TRBJ1-1; D gene uncertain. Trimming removed 1 base from V and 0 bases from J, with 12 bases in between. This CDR3 has 16 residues. Per the germline V gene, CDR1 is LGHNA and CDR2 is YNFKEQ.

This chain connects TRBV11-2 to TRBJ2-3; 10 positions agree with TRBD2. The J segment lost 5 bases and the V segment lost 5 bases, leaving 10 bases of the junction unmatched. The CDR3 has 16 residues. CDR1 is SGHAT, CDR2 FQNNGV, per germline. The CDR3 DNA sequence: TGTGCCAGCAGCCCACTCAGCGGGGGGGCCGGAGATACGCAGTATTTT. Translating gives CASSPLSGGAGDTQYF.

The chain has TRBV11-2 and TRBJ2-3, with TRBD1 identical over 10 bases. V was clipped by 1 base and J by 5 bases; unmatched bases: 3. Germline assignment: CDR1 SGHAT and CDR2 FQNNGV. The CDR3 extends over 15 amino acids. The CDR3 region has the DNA TGTGCCAGCAGCTTAGCGACAGGGGGCGTAGATACGCAGTATTTT. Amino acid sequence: CASSLATGGVDTQYF.